Sequencing of this T cell receptor (delta chain) was carried out in a study of gamma-delta chains in newborns, infants, children. Study as a whole: Innate gammadelta T cells reportedly expand polyclonally right after birth, driven by microbial exposure, per the title.

Remarks on this clone: TCRdb pairs this DNA with a much larger clone's protein that differs at residue 6, likely a read error; the protein shown was translated from the DNA.

Germline lookup yields CDR1 GEAIGNYY and CDR2 EKD. The CDR3 consists of 18 residues. V lost 1 base, J lost 0 bases, and 12 bases lay in between. TCRdb re-called clones from the reads via CATT. The repertoire holds fewer than 8,500 delta-chain clones, roughly 0.66% seen once, with around 16% in the top ten. This TCR was sampled from a child who was a newborn, infant or young child, either healthy, febrile or measles-vaccinated (not recorded which). The sequencing input was blood. J is TRDJ3 and V is TRDV2; D is ambiguous. The CDR3 DNA is TGTGCCTGTGACACTGAGGGCCCCCTCTCCTGGGACACCCGACAGATGTTTTTC. Translated, it gives CACDTEGPLSWDTRQMFF.